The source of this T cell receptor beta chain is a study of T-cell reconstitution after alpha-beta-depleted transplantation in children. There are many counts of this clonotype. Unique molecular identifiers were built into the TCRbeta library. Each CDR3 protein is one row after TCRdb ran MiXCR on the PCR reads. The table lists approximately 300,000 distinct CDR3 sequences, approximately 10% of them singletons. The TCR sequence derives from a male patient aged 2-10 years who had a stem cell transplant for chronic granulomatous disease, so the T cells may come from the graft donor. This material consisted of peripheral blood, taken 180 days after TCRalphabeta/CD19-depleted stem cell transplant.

CDR3 coding DNA: TGCAGTGTGGCGCCCGCGGGGGCTTACAATGAGCAGTTCTTC. As protein: CSVAPAGAYNEQFF. The gene calls are TRBV20-1 and TRBJ2-1; TRBD2 might be the D (7 bases). V was clipped by 7 bases and J by 4 bases, with 17 bases between them. The germline V gene has CDR1 DFQATT and CDR2 SNEGSKA (reference sequence). CDR3 size: 14 residues.